This T cell receptor beta chain was obtained from a study of control samples from healthy donors and cancer patients. Method: immunoSEQ multiplex PCR; TCRdb's copy keeps in-frame clones and lacks some. The sample gives 100,000 to 150,000 clones, around 92% of which show up once; over 2% is in the top ten. The TCR originated in a woman aged 50 to 65 in good health. Sequenced material: blood.

CDR3 DNA sequence: TGTGCCAGCAGCATTCGACCGGGACAGATCCTCCAAGAGACCCAGTACTTC. Encoded protein: CASSIRPGQILQETQYF. This chain uses TRBV5-5 with TRBJ2-5, with TRBD1 matching 7 bases. This CDR3 is built from 17 residues. Losses at the gene ends were 4 bases for V and 1 base for J; bases not matched to a gene: 13. In germline, CDR1 is SGHKS, CDR2 YYEKEE (reference sequence).